The 29 T cell receptor beta chains presented below share a single source sample, sequenced in a study of blood T cell repertoires in COVID-19. Libraries were prepared by immunoSEQ multiplex PCR; TCRdb keeps only in-frame clonotypes and omits some of them. Found here are 70,000 to 80,000 clones, under 95% of them singletons; the top ten hold about 5%. Sequenced sample: peripheral blood. These receptors originate from a human donor in a cohort sampled during active COVID-19.

The chain is built from TRBV7-9 and TRBJ2-7; possible D gene TRBD1, 6 bases. Germline values: CDR1 SEHNR, CDR2 FQNEAQ (reference sequence). The CDR3 sequence is 15 residues long. V dropped 6 bases and J dropped 6 bases, with 21 bases sitting between them. DNA of the CDR3: TGTGCCAGCAGTCTTAAAGCCGGGACACGCCTCGAGCAGTACTTC. Amino acids: CASSLKAGTRLEQYF.

The J gene is TRBJ2-5, the V gene TRBV7-3; weak D call: TRBD2 (6 bases). The CDR3 is 16 amino acids. V shed 5 bases and J shed 2 bases, with 18 bases lying between them. Germline V lookup: CDR1 SGHTA, CDR2 FQGTGA. CDR3 protein: CASSPRPGGKQETQYF. The CDR3 DNA follows: TGTGCCAGCAGCCCCCGTCCTGGAGGGAAACAAGAGACCCAGTACTTC.

This chain links TRBV5-4 with TRBJ1-2; no reliable D call. The CDR3 contains 13 residues. Germline-derived CDR1 and CDR2 are SGHNT and YYREEE (reference sequence). V lost 2 bases and J lost 3, with 8 bases in between. This chain's CDR3 is CASSFLADYGYTF. The CDR3 DNA follows: TGTGCCAGCAGCTTCTTGGCAGACTATGGCTACACCTTC.

V and J are TRBV16 and TRBJ2-5, with a possible D match to TRBD2 (5 bases). V shed 3 bases and J shed 5 bases, with 13 bases lying between them. The CDR3 loop spans 14 amino acids. Germline CDR1 reads KGHSY; CDR2 reads FQNENV. The CDR3 reads CASSQSGSRETQYF. CDR3 DNA sequence: TGTGCCAGCAGCCAGTCGGGAAGTAGGGAGACCCAGTACTTC.

This rearrangement joins TRBV6-2 or TRBV6-3 to TRBJ1-1; D gene unclear. The germline V and J ends were trimmed by 1 base and 6 bases, with 9 bases remaining between them. Germline lookup yields CDR1 MNHEY and CDR2 SVGEGT. This CDR3 is 13 amino acids long. The CDR3 DNA reads TGTGCCAGCAGTTACTTTCCGGGTGCTGAAGCTTTCTTT. Amino acids: CASSYFPGAEAFF.

The chain recombines TRBV18 with TRBJ2-1, with 9 bases fitting TRBD2. V was pared by 1 base and J by 4 bases, with 5 bases of the junction left unmatched. Looked up from germline, CDR1 is KGHSH and CDR2 is LQKENI. The CDR3 runs 16 residues. Here the CDR3 reads CASSPLLTSGYNEQFF. The DNA of the CDR3 is TGTGCCAGCTCACCACTCTTGACTAGCGGTTACAATGAGCAGTTCTTC.

This clone was seen just once. The chain combines TRBV7-2 with TRBJ2-5, with 7 bases identical to TRBD1. Germline values: CDR1 SGHTA, CDR2 FQGNSA. The trim removed 6 bases at V and 3 bases at J, leaving 10 bases unmatched. The CDR3 totals 15 residues. The CDR3 sequence: CASRHYTGEKETQYF. CDR3 DNA sequence: TGTGCCAGCAGACACTACACAGGGGAGAAAGAGACCCAGTACTTC.

The chain carries TRBV5-4 and TRBJ2-1, with a tentative D call TRBD2 (6 bases). Germline lookup yields CDR1 SGHNT and CDR2 YYREEE (reference sequence). This CDR3 contains 15 residues. Trimming cost V 0 bases and J 6 bases, with 13 bases left between them. DNA of the CDR3: TGTGCCAGCAGCTTGGGACTAGGTACGTTCAATGAGCAGTTCTTC. It specifies CASSLGLGTFNEQFF.

The V call is TRBV21-1, the J call TRBJ2-1; the DNA was not used to check the table's D call, TRBD2. TRBV21-1 counts as a pseudogene. The CDR3 is 15 amino acids. DNA of the CDR3: TGTGCCAGCAGCAACGGAAGCGGGGGGGCTAATGAGCAGTTCTTC. Protein sequence: CASSNGSGGANEQFF.

The V and J genes are TRBV14 and TRBJ2-7, with 8 positions matching TRBD1. The J segment lost 2 bases and the V segment lost 0 bases, leaving 6 bases of the junction unmatched. There are 16 residues in the CDR3. Germline assignment: CDR1 SGHDN and CDR2 FVKESK. The CDR3 DNA reads TGTGCCAGCAGCCAAGACCCGGGCAGGGGGCCCTACGAGCAGTACTTC. Translation gives CASSQDPGRGPYEQYF.

The gene calls are TRBV5-1 and TRBJ1-2; TRBD1 matches 7 bases. The length of the CDR3 is 15 residues. V was clipped by 0 bases and J by 7 bases; unmatched bases: 9. CDR1 and CDR2 from the germline V gene are SGHRS and YFSETQ. CDR3 DNA: TGCGCCAGCAGCTTGGATCAGGGGGGCCTCCTTGGCTACACCTTC. This sequence encodes CASSLDQGGLLGYTF.

This clone was observed once. The V gene is TRBV10-2, the J gene TRBJ2-5; 9 nucleotides agree with TRBD2. V gave up 7 bases and J gave up 4 bases; unmatched junction bases: 7. In germline, CDR1 is WSHSY, CDR2 SAAADI. The CDR3 has 14 amino acids. The CDR3 DNA is TGCGCCAGCACCGGAGCGGGGGGTTTAGAGACCCAGTACTTC. This gives the protein CASTGAGGLETQYF.

This chain joins TRBV3-1 (or the pseudogene TRBV3-2) and TRBJ2-7, with 12 bases aligning to TRBD2. CDR3 length equals 18 residues. CDR1 is LGHDT and CDR2 is YNNKEL in the germline V gene (reference sequence). V trimming: 0 bases; J trimming: 5 bases; junction bases outside the gene matches: 11. The CDR3 loop is CASSQERAASGGADEQYF. CDR3 nucleotides: TGTGCCAGCAGCCAAGAAAGGGCGGCTAGCGGGGGGGCCGACGAGCAGTACTTC.

This sequence joins TRBV7-2 and TRBJ1-2; TRBD1 matches at 7 bases. The germline V gene encodes CDR1 SGHTA and CDR2 FQGNSA. The CDR3 spans 14 residues. The ends lost 5 bases at V and 2 bases at J; junction bases unmatched: 5. CDR3 DNA: TGTGCCAGCAGCGCCGGGACAGCCAACTATGGCTACACCTTC. Encoded protein: CASSAGTANYGYTF.

V is TRBV7-8 and J is TRBJ2-7, with TRBD1 matching over 7 bases. From germline, CDR1 is SGHVS and CDR2 FQNEAQ. CDR3 length equals 14 residues. V shed 4 bases and J 6 bases; nucleotides not matched to a gene: 9. The CDR3 region has the DNA TGTGCCAGCAGCTCCTACTCTTACAGGGGCGAGCAGTACTTC. Its translation is CASSSYSYRGEQYF.

V is TRBV5-1 and J is TRBJ2-7, with 9 bases lining up with TRBD2. With V trimmed by 0 bases and J by 7 bases, 14 bases remained unmatched. This CDR3 comprises 17 residues. In germline, CDR1 is SGHRS, CDR2 YFSETQ. CDR3 in amino acids: CASSLVPAGGPRGEQYF. CDR3 coding DNA: TGCGCCAGCAGCTTGGTACCCGCGGGGGGGCCCAGAGGGGAGCAGTACTTC.

The genes are TRBV19 and TRBJ1-1, with D possibly matching TRBD1 (5 bases). CDR3 length: 13 residues. Germline V gene sequence: CDR1 LNHDA, CDR2 SQIVND (reference sequence). Trimming stripped 4 bases from V and 5 bases from J, with 11 bases between. CDR3 in amino acids: CASSTGLVTEAFF. CDR3 in DNA: TGTGCCAGTAGTACGGGACTGGTGACTGAAGCTTTCTTT.

The CDR3 protein is CASSGTGGETQYF. Written as DNA, the CDR3 is TGTGCCAGCAGTGGAACAGGGGGAGAGACCCAGTACTTC. V gene TRBV6-6 combines with J gene TRBJ2-5, with TRBD1 matching over 8 bases. The V gene end was trimmed by 5 bases and the J gene end by 4 bases; junction bases not matched to a gene: 3. The CDR3 is 13 residues long. Germline CDR1 and CDR2: MNHNY and SVGAGI (reference sequence).

This clone came up a few times. The rearrangement uses TRBV5-1 and TRBJ1-1, with 7 bases identical to TRBD1. The CDR3 consists of 15 residues. The V segment lost 4 bases and the J segment 3 bases; nucleotides outside the gene matches: 9. Looked up from germline, CDR1 is SGHRS and CDR2 is YFSETQ. CDR3 protein: CASSPTGLLDTEAFF. Written as DNA, the CDR3 is TGCGCCAGCAGCCCGACAGGGCTGTTGGACACTGAAGCTTTCTTT. The full variable domain, rest sourced from reference TRBV5-1 and TRBJ1-1, is KAGVTQTPRYLIKTRGQQVTLSCSPISGHRSVSWYQQTPGQGLQFLFEYFSETQRNKGNFPGRFSGRQFSNSRSEMNVSTLELGDSALYLCASSPTGLLDTEAFFGQGTRLTVV.

This clone was seen just once. This chain uses TRBV15 with TRBJ2-4, with 8 bases identical to TRBD1. J gave up 8 bases and V 3 bases, and 6 bases lay outside the gene matches. The CDR3 extends over 14 amino acids. In germline, CDR1 is LNHNV, CDR2 YYDKDF (reference sequence). The CDR3 DNA is TGTGCCACCAGCAGTGGACAGGGACGGGACATTCAGTACTTC. It is translated as CATSSGQGRDIQYF.

The chain couples TRBV10-3 to TRBJ2-1; TRBD1 matches at 7 bases. Germline V gene sequence: CDR1 ENHRY, CDR2 SYGVKD. The J segment lost 0 bases and the V segment lost 4 bases, leaving 3 bases of the junction unmatched. The CDR3 sequence is 15 residues long. The CDR3 nucleotides are TGTGCCATCAGTGCACAGGGGAGCTCCTACAATGAGCAGTTCTTC. Protein product: CAISAQGSSYNEQFF.

This clone has a single count. The rearrangement uses TRBV18 and TRBJ2-3, with 7 nucleotides matching TRBD2. The V segment lost 3 bases and the J segment 3 bases; nucleotides outside the gene matches: 0. Looked up from germline, CDR1 is KGHSH and CDR2 is LQKENI. The CDR3 extends over 13 amino acids. DNA for the CDR3: TGTGCCAGCTCACCGCGGGAGACAGATACGCAGTATTTT. This encodes CASSPRETDTQYF.

J is TRBJ1-1 and V is TRBV6-6; D unclear. V shed 4 bases and J shed 5 bases, with 11 bases lying between them. Germline V lookup: CDR1 MNHNY, CDR2 SVGAGI (reference sequence). The CDR3 has 13 residues. DNA for the CDR3: TGTGCCAGCAGTTTGACGGGAGGGACTGAAGCTTTCTTT. Protein product: CASSLTGGTEAFF.

The chain combines TRBV30 with TRBJ2-6; D perhaps matches TRBD2 (5 bases). Germline V gene lookup returns CDR1 GTSNPN and CDR2 SVGIG (reference sequence). Trimming cost V 6 bases and J 0 bases, with 12 bases left between them. The CDR3 length is 15 residues. The CDR3 sequence is CACPGLPSGANVLTF. The CDR3 DNA reads as TGTGCCTGTCCGGGGTTACCCTCTGGGGCCAACGTCCTGACTTTC.

The chain carries TRBV6-5 and TRBJ2-7, with 10 bases that match TRBD1. Germline V gene sequence: CDR1 MNHEY, CDR2 SVGAGI. The V segment lost 6 bases and the J segment 3 bases; nucleotides outside the gene matches: 8. This CDR3 has 15 amino acids. The CDR3 DNA follows: TGTGCCAGCAGCCAAACCCGGGACAGGGGCTACGAGCAGTACTTC. Its protein is CASSQTRDRGYEQYF.

The rearrangement uses TRBV15 and TRBJ1-1, with D uncertain. This CDR3 is 15 amino acids long. V lost 5 bases, J lost 4 bases, and 17 bases lay in between. Germline-derived CDR1 and CDR2 are LNHNV and YYDKDF (reference sequence). CDR3 loop: CATSPEGSLSTEAFF. The CDR3 DNA follows: TGTGCCACCAGCCCAGAGGGCTCCCTAAGCACTGAAGCTTTCTTT.

CDR3 region: CASSGLAGGRDTQYF. CDR3 sequence (DNA): TGTGCCAGCAGCGGACTAGCGGGGGGTAGGGATACGCAGTATTTT. The V and J genes are TRBV3-1 (or the pseudogene TRBV3-2) and TRBJ2-3, with 14 nucleotides matching TRBD2. The V and J ends lost 5 bases and 6 bases, in that order; junction bases with no gene match: 4. There are 15 residues in the CDR3. From germline, CDR1 is LGHDT and CDR2 YNNKEL (reference sequence).

This chain's CDR3 is CASSPLGGSQETQYF. The CDR3 region has the DNA TGTGCCAGCAGCCCACTGGGGGGGAGTCAAGAGACCCAGTACTTC. J is TRBJ2-5 and V is TRBV5-6; 7 bases match TRBD2. The CDR3 is 15 residues long. V lost 4 bases and J lost 2; bases outside the gene matches: 8. From germline, CDR1 is SGHDT and CDR2 YYEEEE.

This chain uses TRBV4-3 with TRBJ1-2, with a weak D call TRBD1 (6 bases). Trimming shortened V by 2 bases and J by 4 bases, and 14 bases separated the two germline ends. The V gene's germline CDR1 is LGHNA and CDR2 YSLEER. The CDR3 spans 15 residues. The CDR3 coding sequence is TGCGCCAGCAGCCAAATCGAGGGGGGGGGCTATGGCTACACCTTC. It translates to CASSQIEGGGYGYTF.